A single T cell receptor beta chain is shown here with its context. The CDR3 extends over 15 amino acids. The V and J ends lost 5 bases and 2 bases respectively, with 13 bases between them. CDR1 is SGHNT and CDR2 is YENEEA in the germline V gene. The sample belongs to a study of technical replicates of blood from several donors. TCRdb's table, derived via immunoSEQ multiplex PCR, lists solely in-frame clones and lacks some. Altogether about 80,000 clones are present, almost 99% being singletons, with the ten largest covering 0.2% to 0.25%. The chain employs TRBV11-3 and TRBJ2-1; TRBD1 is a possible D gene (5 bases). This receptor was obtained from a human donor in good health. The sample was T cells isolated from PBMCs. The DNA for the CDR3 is TGTGCCAGCAGCCCTTACAGGTTAACCTACAATGAGCAGTTCTTC. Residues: CASSPYRLTYNEQFF.